These T cell receptor beta chains were read from a single sample in a study of control samples from healthy donors and cancer patients. Method: immunoSEQ multiplex PCR; TCRdb's copy keeps in-frame clones and lacks some. In the table there are about 69,000 clones, roughly 84% of which are singletons. The specimen was PBMCs. The receptors derive from a woman between 50 and 59 years old with lung cancer. Each CDR3 is given without its conserved first and last residue. A D gene is named only where the DNA matches it firmly.

d_call	v_call	j_call	cdr3_aa
-	TRBV30	TRBJ2-1	ACVAGAHEQF
-	TRBV5-1	TRBJ1-6	ASSLAREPLH
-	TRBV6-6	TRBJ2-1	ASSDVGEQF
-	TRBV5-1	TRBJ2-5	ASSVGSGETQY
TRBD1	TRBV30	TRBJ1-3	AWSESDRGLLWGNTIY
TRBD1	TRBV24-1	TRBJ1-2	ATSDLTGEPYGYT
TRBD1	TRBV7-3	TRBJ2-5	ASSPTGGEETQY
TRBD1	TRBV19	TRBJ1-1	ASSRGTGEAF
TRBD1	TRBV5-1	TRBJ1-2	ASRDSLKNGYT
TRBD2	TRBV5-1	TRBJ2-2	ASSIRTSGGDTGELF
-	TRBV30	TRBJ1-1	AWSVQGDTEAF
-	TRBV6-6	TRBJ1-6	ASSYGGGIDNSPLH
TRBD2	TRBV29-1	TRBJ2-1	SVELAGRNEQF
TRBD2	TRBV11-3	TRBJ2-1	ASKPGGGETNEQF
-	TRBV14	TRBJ1-2	ASSQDSGGYT
-	TRBV4-3	TRBJ1-2	ASSQDFTLGYT